In its sample, the clone carrying this T cell receptor (beta chain) was seen a few times. V gave up 5 bases and J gave up 0 bases, with 11 bases separating them. There are 15 residues in the CDR3. Germline-derived CDR1 and CDR2 are LNHDA and SQIVND (reference sequence). The sample originates from a study of cytomegalovirus exposure and HLA in healthy donors. The PCR was carried out with 60 Vbeta primers and 13 Jbeta primers. The table came from immunoSEQ multiplex PCR; TCRdb's copy has only in-frame clones and leaves some out. This sample has about 180,000 clones, with around three quarters found just once.

This sequence joins TRBV19 and TRBJ1-5; D uncertain. The source of this sequence is a man in his forties or fifties in good health and CMV-seronegative. Specimen: PBMCs. The CDR3 region is CASSESSYSNQPQHF. Written as DNA, the CDR3 is TGTGCCAGTAGTGAGTCTAGTTATAGCAATCAGCCCCAGCATTTT.